This TCR beta chain was sequenced in a study of lymphopenia after photon versus proton radiotherapy. This table comes from immunoSEQ multiplex PCR, and its TCRdb copy is limited to in-frame clones, with some not included. The repertoire holds about 22,000 clones, with around nine tenths as singletons. On this clone itself: Its antigen is as yet unknown.

Points from the study as a whole: After lymphocyte nadir, photon-treated repertoires showed oligoclonal expansion, especially CD8+ Temra. Post-nadir TCR diversity decline inversely tracked overall survival among those who died.

V lost 2 bases, J lost 0 bases, and 5 bases stayed unmatched. The CDR3 has 19 amino acids. Germline CDR1 is LGHNA and CDR2 is YNFKEQ. The chain uses TRBV4-2 and TRBJ2-1; 15 nucleotides line up with TRBD2. This TCR derives from an elderly man with esophageal cancer. Sequenced material: peripheral blood, taken from a patient treated with proton-based radiotherapy. DNA for the CDR3: TGTGCCAGCAGCCAACAAGGACTAGCGGGGGGGAGCTCCTACAATGAGCAGTTCTTC. Protein: CASSQQGLAGGSSYNEQFF.